One T cell receptor beta chain is described in this entry. Clones were read by immunoSEQ multiplex PCR, and TCRdb kept only the in-frame ones, dropping some. Of about 980,000 clones listed, over 60% are singletons. This sample is drawn from a study of shared clonotypes between healthy human individuals. Study overall: Plates per donor: three CD4 naive, three CD4 memory, two CD8 naive, one CD8 memory.

V dropped 1 base and J dropped 5 bases, with 18 bases sitting between them. Germline V gene sequence: CDR1 MGHRA, CDR2 YSYEKL. The CDR3 is made up of 18 amino acids. The investigators split CD4+ cells into a CD45RA+ naive subset and a CD45RA-negative memory subset. The receptor comes from a man aged 18 to 30 in good health. The rearrangement uses TRBV4-1 and TRBJ1-6; possibly TRBD1 for D (6 bases). Material for sequencing was memory CD4+ T cells sorted from blood. Documented subset: CD45RA-negative fraction. The CDR3 spells CASSQVGGPGGNNSPLHF. The CDR3 region has the DNA TGCGCCAGCAGCCAAGTGGGGGGCCCGGGGGGAAATAATTCACCCCTCCACTTT.